This paragraph reports one T cell receptor (beta chain). What it binds is not known. The germline gene is not matched at one end of the junction; a read error may be the cause. CDR1 SGHVS and CDR2 FNYEAQ come from the germline V gene. The CDR3 contains 13 residues. This entry belongs to a study of neoadjuvant nivolumab and ipilimumab in lung cancer. Regarding the study as a whole: Higher pretherapy blood TCR richness went with higher resected-tumor richness.

Profiled with immunoSEQ multiplex PCR; TCRdb holds only in-frame clones, not every one. Of over 8,500 clones listed, roughly 80% are singletons. The sequence was collected from an adult with non-small cell lung cancer. Some clones in this sample may be carry-over from other donors' samples. The source was tumor tissue, collected after neoadjuvant nivolumab, alone or with ipilimumab, at or shortly before surgery. The gene calls are TRBV7-6 and TRBJ2-1; 10 bases agree with TRBD2. The CDR3 region is CATSGGDNNEQFF. The CDR3 nucleotides read TGTGCCACCAGCGGGGGGGATAACAATGAGCAGTTCTTC.